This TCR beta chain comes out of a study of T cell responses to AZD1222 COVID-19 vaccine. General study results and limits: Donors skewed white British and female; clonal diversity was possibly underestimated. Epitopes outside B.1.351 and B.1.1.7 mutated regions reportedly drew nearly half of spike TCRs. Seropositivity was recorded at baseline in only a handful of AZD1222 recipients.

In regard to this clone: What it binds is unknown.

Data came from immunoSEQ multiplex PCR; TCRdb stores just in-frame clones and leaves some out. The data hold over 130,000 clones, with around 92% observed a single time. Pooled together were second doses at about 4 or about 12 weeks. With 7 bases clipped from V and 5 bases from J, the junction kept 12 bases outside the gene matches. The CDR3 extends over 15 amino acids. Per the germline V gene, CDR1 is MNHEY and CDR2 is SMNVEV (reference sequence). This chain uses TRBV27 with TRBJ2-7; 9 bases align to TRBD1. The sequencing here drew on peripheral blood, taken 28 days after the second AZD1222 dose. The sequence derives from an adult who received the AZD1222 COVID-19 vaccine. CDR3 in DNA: TGTGCCAGCATCAATACAGGGGGCGCTGGTAACGAGCAGTACTTC. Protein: CASINTGGAGNEQYF.